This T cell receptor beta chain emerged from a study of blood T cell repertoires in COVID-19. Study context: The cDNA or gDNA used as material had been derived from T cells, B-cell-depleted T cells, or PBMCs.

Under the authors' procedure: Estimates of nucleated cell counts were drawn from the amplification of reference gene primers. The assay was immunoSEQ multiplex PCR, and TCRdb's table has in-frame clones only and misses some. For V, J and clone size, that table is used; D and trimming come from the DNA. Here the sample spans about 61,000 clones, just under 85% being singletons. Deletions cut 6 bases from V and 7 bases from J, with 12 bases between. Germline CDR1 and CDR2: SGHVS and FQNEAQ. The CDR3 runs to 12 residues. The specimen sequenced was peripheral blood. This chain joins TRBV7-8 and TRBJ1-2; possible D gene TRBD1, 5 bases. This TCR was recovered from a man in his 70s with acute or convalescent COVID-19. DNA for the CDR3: TGTGCCAGCAGTTTTCAGGGTTTTGGCTACACCTTC. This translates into CASSFQGFGYTF.